Reported below is one T cell receptor beta chain. This clonotype has just a few counts. Its antigen is currently not known. There are no base qualities to consult, and no much larger clone falls within one base. The sequencing machine was an Illumina HiSeq 2500. Quantitative 5'-RACE with molecular barcodes was used to prepare TCR beta libraries. In the paper's pipeline: Disease-linked TCR variants were identified with a new computational method built on a probabilistic model of VDJ rearrangement. In TCRdb, the public reads were trimmed at Q25 with fastp and aligned with MiXCR, with productive beta chains retained. Rows matching on CDR3 protein sequence are summarized as one entry with the most common DNA and genes. Clone size and V and J calls follow TCRdb, not the original study. The table for this sample lists 150,000 to 200,000 distinct CDR3 sequences; approximately 10% of them were counted only once. The ten largest clones add up to roughly 28% of the sample.

Reading from cysteine to phenylalanine, the CDR3 counts 15 amino acids. The entry retains the CDR3 DNA only, 45 bases that are in frame from base 1. For CDR1 and CDR2, the germline V gene lists SGHDN and FVKESK. Trimmed from V: 6 bases; trimmed from J: 8 bases; junction bases lacking a gene match: 8. The source of the sample is a study of CD8 T cells in ankylosing spondylitis (TCRdb year 2017). Study-wide context: T cell receptor beta repertoires were profiled in healthy donors and ankylosing spondylitis patients so that disease-linked TCR variants could be found. In total, the full study cohort was made up of 110 or so healthy donors and some 26 ankylosing spondylitis patients. Peripheral blood was sampled, and synovial fluid was additionally collected from ankylosing spondylitis patients.

Broad study findings and their caveats: A TCR beta motif made up of fewer than 10 highly homologous amino acid variants appeared to be characteristic of blood from ankylosing spondylitis patients. Some TCR beta motif variants had previously been reported in synovial fluid and blood of reactive arthritis patients, which suggested common disease-initiation mechanisms. According to the report, matched synovial fluid samples from ankylosing spondylitis patients were significantly enriched for the disease-linked clones. In peripheral blood, the disease-linked clones were found at relatively low frequencies and had a CD8+ phenotype.

The sequenced sample was blood, either unsorted or a sorted T cell fraction (not recorded which). This sequence originates from a male donor with ankylosing spondylitis or in good health (not recorded which). The chain couples TRBV14 to TRBJ2-1; 12 bases in the middle match TRBD2. The DNA sequence is as follows: TGTGCCAGCAGGCCGACTAGCGGGAGAAGGGATGAGCAGTTCTTC. This encodes CASRPTSGRRDEQFF.